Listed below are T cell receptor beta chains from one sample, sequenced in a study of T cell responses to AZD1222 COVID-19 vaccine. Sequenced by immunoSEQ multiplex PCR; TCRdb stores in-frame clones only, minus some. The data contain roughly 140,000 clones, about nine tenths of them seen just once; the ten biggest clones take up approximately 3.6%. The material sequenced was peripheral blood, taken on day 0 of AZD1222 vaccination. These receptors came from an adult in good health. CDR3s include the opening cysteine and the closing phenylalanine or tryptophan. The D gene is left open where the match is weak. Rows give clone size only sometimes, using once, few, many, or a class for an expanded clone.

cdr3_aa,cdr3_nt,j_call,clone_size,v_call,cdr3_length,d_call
CASSEATSGTDTQYF,TGTGCCAGCAGTGAAGCGACTAGCGGGACAGATACGCAGTATTTT,TRBJ2-3,few,TRBV6-4,15,TRBD2
CASSPTDRINEQFF,TGTGCCAGCAGCCCTACGGACAGGATCAATGAGCAGTTCTTC,TRBJ2-1,.,TRBV7-7,14,TRBD1
CASRRGSENTEAFF,TGTGCCAGTAGACGGGGCAGCGAGAACACTGAAGCTTTCTTT,TRBJ1-1,once,TRBV19,14,.
CASSLSGTNQETQYF,TGCGCCAGCAGCTTATCTGGGACAAACCAAGAGACCCAGTACTTC,TRBJ2-5,once,TRBV5-1,15,.
CASSYSQNTEAFF,TGTGCCAGCAGTTACTCTCAGAACACTGAAGCTTTCTTT,TRBJ1-1,.,TRBV6-6,13,.
CASSPTFYSDNEQFF,TGTGCCAGCAGCCCAACTTTCTATAGCGACAATGAGCAGTTCTTC,TRBJ2-1,.,TRBV7-2,15,.
CASAPGSSNTGELFF,TGTGCCAGCGCCCCGGGGAGCTCGAACACCGGGGAGCTGTTTTTT,TRBJ2-2,once,TRBV19,15,.
CASSYSRDSNYGYTF,TGTGCCAGCAGTTACTCGAGAGACAGTAACTATGGCTACACCTTC,TRBJ1-2,.,TRBV6-5,15,.
CASKRGLGCDNEQFF,TGCGCCAGCAAGAGAGGACTAGGATGCGACAATGAGCAGTTCTTC,TRBJ2-1,.,TRBV23-1,15,TRBD2
CATSSSGTGANVLTF,TGTGCCACCAGCAGCTCGGGTACTGGGGCCAACGTCCTGACTTTC,TRBJ2-6,.,TRBV15,15,.
CASSHRGLTGEQPQHF,TGCGCCAGCAGCCATAGGGGCTTGACAGGGGAACAGCCCCAGCATTTT,TRBJ1-5,.,TRBV4-1,16,TRBD1
CASSQAPGGAEKLFF,TGCGCCAGCAGCCAGGCCCCAGGGGGCGCAGAAAAACTGTTTTTT,TRBJ1-4,.,TRBV4-1,15,TRBD1
CATSRAQYTEAFF,TGTGCCACCAGCAGAGCCCAATACACTGAAGCTTTCTTT,TRBJ1-1,.,TRBV15,13,.
CASSLGIASNEQFF,TGTGCCAGCAGCTTGGGAATAGCGAGCAATGAGCAGTTCTTC,TRBJ2-1,.,TRBV5-6,14,.
CASTPSDATNEKLFF,TGTGCCAGCACCCCCTCGGATGCAACTAATGAAAAACTGTTTTTT,TRBJ1-4,.,TRBV7-8,15,.
CASQTSETQETQYF,TGTGCCAGCCAAACTAGCGAGACACAAGAGACCCAGTACTTC,TRBJ2-5,.,TRBV13,14,TRBD2
CASGFPQGRSYEQYF,TGTGCTAGTGGTTTCCCACAGGGGAGATCCTACGAGCAGTACTTC,TRBJ2-7,.,TRBV12-5,15,TRBD1
CASSSQGYEQYF,TGTGCCAGCAGCTCCCAAGGCTACGAGCAGTACTTC,TRBJ2-7,.,TRBV7-6,12,.
CASSRAGPGDTEAFF,TGTGCCAGCAGCCGCGCGGGGCCGGGGGACACTGAAGCTTTCTTT,TRBJ1-1,.,TRBV11-2,15,.
CASSSAGTKPRETQYF,TGTGCCAGCAGCTCCGCCGGGACCAAACCACGAGAGACCCAGTACTTC,TRBJ2-5,.,TRBV7-2,16,.
CASSQTDTNTGELFF,TGCGCCAGCAGTCAAACCGATACGAACACCGGGGAGCTGTTTTTT,TRBJ2-2,.,TRBV5-1,15,.
CASSPPRFGTRGGYTF,TGTGCCAGCAGCCCCCCACGATTCGGAACTAGGGGAGGCTACACCTTC,TRBJ1-2,once,TRBV7-9,16,.
CSVEVDLNTEAFF,TGCAGCGTTGAAGTTGACCTGAACACTGAAGCTTTCTTT,TRBJ1-1,.,TRBV29-1,13,.
CASRPSGGSYSYEQYF,TGCGCCAGCAGGCCTAGCGGGGGCTCGTACTCCTACGAGCAGTACTTC,TRBJ2-7,.,TRBV5-1,16,TRBD2
CASSLSSGGAAYEQYF,TGTGCCAGCAGCTTATCAAGCGGGGGGGCAGCGTACGAGCAGTACTTC,TRBJ2-7,.,TRBV7-2,16,TRBD2
CASSRRTSGSYEQYF,TGTGCCAGCAGCCGCCGGACTAGCGGGAGTTACGAGCAGTACTTC,TRBJ2-7,.,TRBV11-2,15,TRBD2
CASSFGGRDLRGYTF,TGTGCCAGCAGCTTCGGGGGCAGGGACCTCCGTGGCTACACCTTC,TRBJ1-2,.,TRBV7-2,15,.
CASSERVGVLNEQFF,TGTGCCAGCAGTGAAAGGGTGGGAGTGTTGAATGAGCAGTTCTTC,TRBJ2-1,.,TRBV2,15,.
CASSKAGTSNEQFF,TGTGCCAGCAGCAAAGCCGGGACTAGCAATGAGCAGTTCTTC,TRBJ2-1,few,TRBV11-3,14,TRBD2
CASSQGDALYGYTF,TGTGCCAGCAGCCAGGGGGACGCGCTCTATGGCTACACCTTC,TRBJ1-2,once,TRBV7-2,14,TRBD1
CASSQLLGRGSEQYF,TGTGCCAGCAGCCAACTACTAGGCCGGGGTTCCGAGCAGTACTTC,TRBJ2-7,.,TRBV4-2,15,.
CASSLAGGPWEQYF,TGTGCCAGCAGCTTGGCGGGAGGGCCATGGGAGCAGTACTTC,TRBJ2-7,.,TRBV7-9,14,TRBD2
CASSQDRRETQYF,TGTGCCAGCAGTCAGGACAGGAGGGAGACCCAGTACTTC,TRBJ2-5,.,TRBV6-5,13,TRBD1
CASMDQNYEQYF,TGTGCCAGCATGGACCAAAACTACGAGCAGTACTTC,TRBJ2-7,.,TRBV2,12,.
CAWSDQYSPLHF,TGTGCCTGGAGTGATCAGTATTCACCCCTCCACTTT,TRBJ1-6,.,TRBV30,12,.
CASSIDSEITEAFF,TGTGCCAGTAGTATAGACAGCGAGATAACTGAAGCTTTCTTT,TRBJ1-1,once,TRBV19,14,.
CASSVGQGLGAFF,TGTGCCAGCAGCGTCGGACAGGGCCTGGGTGCTTTCTTT,TRBJ1-1,.,TRBV9,13,TRBD1
CASSLELANTGELFF,TGTGCCAGCAGCTTGGAACTAGCGAACACCGGGGAGCTGTTTTTT,TRBJ2-2,few,TRBV5-4,15,.
CATSRSGTADQETQYF,TGTGCCACCAGCAGATCCGGGACAGCGGATCAAGAGACCCAGTACTTC,TRBJ2-5,.,TRBV15,16,TRBD1
CASSPRSGGQGEQFF,TGTGCCAGCAGCCCCCGAAGCGGGGGCCAGGGTGAGCAGTTCTTC,TRBJ2-1,.,TRBV7-2,15,TRBD2
CASSFRGGSSPLHF,TGTGCCAGCAGCTTTCGTGGGGGCTCTTCACCCCTCCACTTT,TRBJ1-6,once,TRBV7-9,14,.
CASSPEKGTQYEQYF,TGTGCCAGCTCACCGGAAAAGGGGACACAATACGAGCAGTACTTC,TRBJ2-7,.,TRBV18,15,.
CASSILLGQRRNNQETQYF,TGTGCCAGTAGTATCCTCTTGGGCCAAAGGAGAAACAACCAAGAGACCCAGTACTTC,TRBJ2-5,.,TRBV19,19,.
CASSRLGASGNTIYF,TGTGCCAGCAGCCGCCTGGGGGCCTCCGGAAACACCATATATTTT,TRBJ1-3,.,TRBV7-9,15,.
CASSVTISGTEKLFF,TGTGCCAGCAGCGTCACGATTTCAGGGACTGAAAAACTGTTTTTT,TRBJ1-4,.,TRBV9,15,.
CASSVEEESYTF,TGTGCCAGCAGCGTAGAGGAGGAGAGCTACACCTTC,TRBJ1-2,.,TRBV9,12,.
CASSQTGLWETQYF,TGCGCCAGCAGCCAAACAGGGCTATGGGAGACCCAGTACTTC,TRBJ2-5,.,TRBV4-1,14,.
CASRLNLNTEAFF,TGTGCCAGCCGCCTGAACCTGAACACTGAAGCTTTCTTT,TRBJ1-1,.,TRBV6-6,13,.
CASTSGEISGANVLTF,TGTGCCAGCACCTCGGGGGAGATCTCTGGGGCCAACGTCCTGACTTTC,TRBJ2-6,.,TRBV3-1/TRBV3-2,16,.
CASSTGVGGNQPQHF,TGCGCCAGCAGCACCGGGGTGGGGGGCAATCAGCCCCAGCATTTT,TRBJ1-5,.,TRBV5-1,15,.
CASSPRSAGAKYEQYF,TGTGCCAGCTCACCACGATCGGCAGGGGCAAAGTACGAGCAGTACTTC,TRBJ2-7,.,TRBV18,16,.
CSVEAQGDYEQYF,TGCAGCGTTGAAGCGCAGGGGGACTACGAGCAGTACTTC,TRBJ2-7,few,TRBV29-1,13,TRBD1